A single sample gave rise to the 19 T cell receptor beta chains below, sequenced in a study of shared clonotypes between healthy human individuals. Sequencing used immunoSEQ multiplex PCR; TCRdb keeps in-frame clones, though not all of them. The sample consists of fewer than 2.5 million clones, approximately 93% of them appearing once. The source material was naive CD4+ T cells from PBMCs. Described subset: CD45RA+ positively selected. Source of these receptors: a man aged 18 to 30 in good health. Some clones in this sample may be carry-over from other donors' samples.

Concerning this clone itself: Other nucleotide sequences in the sample specify the same CDR3. The rearrangement uses TRBV5-4 and TRBJ2-7, with D possibly being TRBD1 (5 bases). The CDR3 is made up of 13 amino acids. The germline CDR1 and CDR2 sequences are SGHNT and YYREEE (reference sequence). V gave up 1 base and J gave up 3 bases, with 8 bases separating them. DNA of the CDR3: TGTGCCAGCAGCTTGCGTCAGGGCTACGAGCAGTACTTC. Its translation: CASSLRQGYEQYF.

This chain connects TRBV4-1 to TRBJ2-4; D call uncertain. Per the germline V gene, CDR1 is MGHRA and CDR2 is YSYEKL. The V end lost 0 bases, the J end lost 6 bases, and 15 bases lay between the germline ends. The CDR3 is 16 residues long. CDR3 sequence reads: CASSQDVHSAVNIQYF. CDR3 bases: TGCGCCAGCAGCCAAGATGTGCATTCCGCCGTAAACATTCAGTACTTC.

This sequence joins TRBV10-3 and TRBJ2-2; D not resolved. V was pared by 3 bases and J by 5 bases, with 7 bases between. This CDR3 is built from 13 residues. CDR1 is ENHRY, CDR2 SYGVKD, per germline. The CDR3 sequence: CAISDGRTGELFF. CDR3 DNA sequence: TGTGCCATCAGTGACGGACGAACCGGGGAGCTGTTTTTT.

This chain links TRBV5-4 with TRBJ2-5; 10 bases fit TRBD1. Looked up from germline, CDR1 is SGHNT and CDR2 is YYREEE (reference sequence). The CDR3 consists of 14 residues. With 4 bases clipped from V and 5 bases from J, the junction kept 5 bases outside the gene matches. The CDR3 loop reads CASSPTGGMETQYF. In DNA form, the CDR3 reads TGTGCCAGCAGCCCGACAGGGGGCATGGAGACCCAGTACTTC.

The V gene is TRBV7-2, the J gene TRBJ2-5, with a possible D match to TRBD2 (6 bases). Trimming took off 1 base at V and 5 bases at J, with 14 bases between the two ends. This CDR3 has 15 amino acids. Germline V gene lookup returns CDR1 SGHTA and CDR2 FQGNSA. The CDR3 sequence: CASSLGATAGETQYF. The CDR3 DNA reads as TGTGCCAGCAGCTTAGGGGCCACTGCGGGGGAGACCCAGTACTTC.

The rearrangement links TRBV28 to TRBJ2-3; D not certain. Trimming took off 7 bases at V and 5 bases at J, with 4 bases between the two ends. The CDR3 covers 10 residues. Germline loops: CDR1 MDHEN, CDR2 SYDVKM. The chain's CDR3 is CASTGDTQYF. Written as DNA, the CDR3 is TGTGCCAGCACCGGAGATACGCAGTATTTT.

The chain has TRBV29-1 and TRBJ2-3; D assignment may be TRBD1 or TRBD2 (5 bases each). The CDR3 runs 15 residues. The germline gives CDR1 SQVTM, CDR2 ANQGSEA. Trimming pared 4 bases from V and 6 bases from J, leaving 20 bases between. CDR3 bases: TGCAGCGTTGGGGCGTGGGACCCCCGGACGGATACGCAGTATTTT. Encoded protein: CSVGAWDPRTDTQYF.

V gene TRBV28 combines with J gene TRBJ2-7; D remains unclear. This CDR3 spans 12 amino acids. V lost 5 bases to trimming and J lost 4 bases, with 9 bases between them. Germline-derived CDR1 and CDR2 are MDHEN and SYDVKM. This CDR3 reads CASSTARYEQYF. Written as DNA, the CDR3 is TGTGCCAGCAGTACGGCACGTTACGAGCAGTACTTC. Filled out from reference TRBV28 and TRBJ2-7, the complete variable domain reads DVKVTQSSRYLVKRTGEKVFLECVQDMDHENMFWYRQDPGLGLRLIYFSYDVKMKEKGDIPEGYSVSREKKERFSLILESASTNQTSMYLCASSTARYEQYFGPGTRLTVT.

The chain employs TRBV5-1 and TRBJ2-7, with 11 bases fitting TRBD1. Germline lookup yields CDR1 SGHRS and CDR2 YFSETQ. J lost 5 bases, V lost 3 bases, and 4 bases had no gene match. The CDR3 extends over 14 amino acids. CDR3 bases: TGCGCCAGCAGCTCTCCGGGACAGGGGGACGAGCAGTACTTC. It translates to CASSSPGQGDEQYF.

The CDR3 protein is CASSTTGTVVGEQYF. The CDR3 DNA sequence: TGTGCCAGCAGCACTACCGGGACAGTCGTCGGCGAGCAGTACTTC. The genes are TRBV9 and TRBJ2-7; 7 bases match TRBD1. Germline values: CDR1 SGDLS, CDR2 YYNGEE. The CDR3 extends over 15 amino acids. Unmatched junction bases numbered 13, after V lost 4 bases and J lost 6 bases.

The chain employs TRBV27 and TRBJ1-2; D is undetermined. V was pared by 5 bases and J by 3 bases, with 13 bases between. There are 14 residues in the CDR3. CDR1 MNHEY and CDR2 SMNVEV come from the germline V gene (reference sequence). The CDR3 sequence: CASSPHPRDYGYTF. The CDR3 DNA follows: TGTGCCAGCAGTCCCCATCCGCGGGACTATGGCTACACCTTC.

The chain recombines TRBV4-2 with TRBJ1-1, with D unresolved. The CDR3 consists of 13 residues. The ends were cut back, 6 bases at V and 0 bases at J, with 8 bases in the middle. Germline lookup yields CDR1 LGHNA and CDR2 YNFKEQ. The CDR3 loop is CASRGRVNTEAFF. CDR3 DNA: TGTGCCAGCAGGGGGAGGGTGAACACTGAAGCTTTCTTT.

This clone was recorded once. This chain joins TRBV13 and TRBJ2-5; D is undetermined. Trimming took off 1 base at V and 2 bases at J, with 5 bases between the two ends. In germline, CDR1 is PRHDT, CDR2 FYEKMQ (reference sequence). This CDR3 has 13 residues. CDR3 in DNA: TGTGCCAGCAGCTTAGTCGGTCAAGAGACCCAGTACTTC. This codes for CASSLVGQETQYF.

A single count supports this clone. The gene calls are TRBV29-1 and TRBJ2-3, with 11 bases matching TRBD1. Unmatched junction bases numbered 10, after V lost 8 bases and J lost 6 bases. CDR3 size: 14 residues. Per germline, CDR1 SQVTM and CDR2 ANQGSEA. The CDR3 loop reads CSSMGQGGPDTQYF. The CDR3 region has the DNA TGCAGCTCTATGGGACAGGGGGGCCCCGATACGCAGTATTTT.

V and J are TRBV19 and TRBJ2-3; D not certain. The CDR3 is 13 residues long. V was trimmed by 4 bases and J by 2 bases, leaving 7 bases between them. From germline, CDR1 is LNHDA and CDR2 SQIVND (reference sequence). In DNA, the CDR3 is TGTGCCAGTAGTACTCCCACCACAGATACGCAGTATTTT. Protein product: CASSTPTTDTQYF.

The CDR3 coding sequence is TGTGCCATCAGTGGACAGGGGGCTGGTGGAAACACCATATATTTT. Protein sequence: CAISGQGAGGNTIYF. V and J are TRBV10-3 and TRBJ1-3, with 10 bases identical to TRBD1. This CDR3 contains 15 residues. CDR1 is ENHRY, CDR2 SYGVKD, per germline. J was trimmed by 3 bases and V by 4 bases; bases with no gene match: 3.

The V and J genes are TRBV7-2 and TRBJ1-4, with D hard to call. The CDR3 is 18 amino acids. Trimming took off 1 base at V and 1 base at J, with 16 bases between the two ends. Looked up from germline, CDR1 is SGHTA and CDR2 is FQGNSA. Written as DNA, the CDR3 is TGTGCCAGCAGCTTAGATGGGAGGCGAGTCGGAACTAATGAAAAACTGTTTTTT. It translates to CASSLDGRRVGTNEKLFF.

The gene calls are TRBV5-6 and TRBJ1-2, with 8 bases lining up with TRBD1. Germline assignment: CDR1 SGHDT and CDR2 YYEEEE. The CDR3 is 15 residues long. Germline trimming cut 5 bases from V and 5 bases from J; bases unmatched to any gene: 11. CDR3 amino acids: CASSYTSGGPYGYTF. The CDR3 DNA reads as TGTGCCAGCAGTTATACCTCAGGGGGCCCGTATGGCTACACCTTC.

The chain carries TRBV11-2 and TRBJ1-1, with D maybe TRBD1 (6 bases). Trimming took 5 bases from V and 2 from J, leaving 12 bases between them. Germline V lookup: CDR1 SGHAT, CDR2 FQNNGV. CDR3 size: 14 residues. The CDR3 reads CASSHLRGNTEAFF. The CDR3 region has the DNA TGTGCCAGCAGCCATCTCAGGGGTAACACTGAAGCTTTCTTT.